This record looks at one T cell receptor beta chain sequence and its context. The clone's antigen remains unknown. Nothing much larger sits one base from this clone, and base qualities are not available. TCRbeta CDR3 regions were amplified from genomic DNA by means of the immunoSEQ Assay, a bias-controlled multiplex PCR. On the authors' methods: Nucleated cell counts per sample were estimated from amplification of reference gene primers within the assay. To quantify the absolute abundance of each unique TCRbeta CDR3 rearrangement, sequence reads were collapsed and filtered. For each sample, productive Simpson clonality was calculated by taking the square root of Simpson's diversity index across productive rearrangements. Here the immuneACCESS table is served through TCRdb, limited to in-frame sequences with V and J called. Missing clones are a known gap in these copies; in checked studies unresolved V genes cover under half, and the rest lacks a known reason. The V and J calls and clone size come from that table; D and trimming were worked out from the DNA. The sample data list over 100,000 clones, and more than 60% of these were observed just once. The ten largest make up 1.9% of the sample.

This sample was taken from a study of blood T cell repertoires in COVID-19 (dated by TCRdb to the early 2020s). Turning to the overall study: Samples from collaborators originated in the United States, Italy and Spain and spanned both the acute and convalescent phases of COVID-19. The material from the prospective study consisted of cDNA or gDNA derived from T cells, B-cell-depleted T cells, or PBMCs. The dataset comprised deeply sampled blood TCRbeta repertoires from subjects exposed to, actively infected with, or recovered from COVID-19. The repertoires were released in a freely available public database meant as a resource for research on the immune response to SARS-CoV-2. Samples were obtained from the ongoing ImmuneRACE study (first 160 participants) and from some 1,300 subjects provided by 6 global collaborators. Nearly every sample came with metadata listing a de-identified subject ID, COVID-19 status, age in years and sex. HLA class I and class II types, where available, came from metadata supplied by the sample provider rather than from assay-based typing.

Paper-wide results and their limitations: The amount of clinical and demographic metadata varied by source and participant and was provided uncurated.

Each collaborating institution followed its own protocols to collect whole blood in K2EDTA tubes. For TCRbeta analysis, collaborators shipped samples as frozen whole blood, isolated PBMCs, or DNA extracted from either of those sample types. Looking up the germline V gene yields CDR1 KGHDR and CDR2 SFDVKD. CDR3 length: 17 amino acids, cysteine to phenylalanine. The kept DNA is CDR3 alone, 51 bases in frame from the first base. For this chain, trimming is 3 bases at the V end and 10 bases at the J end, and the number of junction bases without a gene match is 13. The material sequenced was peripheral blood. This TCR was recovered from a woman aged 65 to 85 with acute or convalescent COVID-19. The chain employs TRBV24-1 and TRBJ2-6, with 8 central nucleotides matching TRBD1. CDR3 reads: CATSDPSPGQGGNVLTF. At the DNA level, the sequence is TGTGCCACCAGTGATCCTTCGCCTGGACAGGGCGGTAACGTCCTGACTTTC.